Following are 30 T cell receptor beta chains from one sample sequenced in a study of beta chain features in type 1 diabetes. The entirety of the isolated RNA underwent reverse transcription, so expressed TCRB transcripts were sequenced. Data came from immunoSEQ multiplex PCR; TCRdb stores just in-frame clones and leaves some out. Among about 360,000 clones listed, around an eighth were seen once. Sequencing was carried out using naive CD4+ T cells from blood. The receptor source for this set is a man aged 18 to 29 in good health.

The gene calls are TRBV7-2 and TRBJ2-3; 10 bases line up with TRBD1. The CDR3 sequence is 14 residues long. Trimming cost V 7 bases and J 5 bases; bases outside gene matches: 6. The germline CDR1 and CDR2 sequences are SGHTA and FQGNSA. The CDR3 nucleotides are TGTGCCAGCACCCCGGACAGGGGGAGAGATACGCAGTATTTT. Its translation: CASTPDRGRDTQYF.

The table lists this clone with a few counts. V is TRBV6-1 and J is TRBJ2-7; 11 bases match TRBD1. The CDR3 is made up of 14 amino acids. From germline, CDR1 is MNHNS and CDR2 SASEGT. With V trimmed by 5 bases and J by 7 bases, 7 bases remained unmatched. The CDR3 here is CASSRGQGAGEQYF. The CDR3 DNA sequence: TGTGCCAGCAGTCGAGGACAGGGGGCGGGAGAGCAGTACTTC.

The chain employs TRBV5-1 and TRBJ2-5; D not resolved. Germline V gene data show CDR1 as SGHRS and CDR2 as YFSETQ. Deletions cut 2 bases from V and 5 bases from J, with 16 bases between. The CDR3 contains 15 residues. In DNA form, the CDR3 reads TGCGCCAGCAGCTTATCTTCCGGGTTTGGGGAGACCCAGTACTTC. It codes for CASSLSSGFGETQYF.

The CDR3: CASSMSKSSYNEQFF. CDR3 DNA: TGTGCCAGTAGTATGTCGAAGAGCTCCTACAATGAGCAGTTCTTC. This rearrangement joins TRBV19 to TRBJ2-1, with no clear D. Germline V gene sequence: CDR1 LNHDA, CDR2 SQIVND (reference sequence). Trimming removed 3 bases at V and 0 bases at J, with 9 bases between. This CDR3 comprises 15 residues.

This chain connects TRBV2 to TRBJ1-1; 8 positions match TRBD1. CDR1 and CDR2 (germline): SNHLY, FYNNEI. V lost 7 bases to trimming and J lost 1 base; unmatched junction nucleotides: 2. This CDR3 has 13 amino acids. The DNA for the CDR3 is TGTGCCAGCAAGGACAGGGAGAACACTGAAGCTTTCTTT. It encodes CASKDRENTEAFF.

The V gene is TRBV4-1, the J gene TRBJ1-2; no firm D call. This CDR3 region has 15 residues. Trimming stripped 1 base from V and 1 base from J, with 10 bases between. Germline V gene lookup returns CDR1 MGHRA and CDR2 YSYEKL. Written as DNA, the CDR3 is TGCGCCAGCAGCCAAGGCTGGGAGTTTAACTATGGCTACACCTTC. This gives the protein CASSQGWEFNYGYTF.

The chain couples TRBV18 to TRBJ2-5; no definite D call. The CDR3 is 16 residues long. Per the germline V gene, CDR1 is KGHSH and CDR2 is LQKENI. Trimming removed 3 bases from V and 2 bases from J, with 16 bases in between. The CDR3, as DNA: TGTGCCAGCTCACCTAACCCGGTGAGCACGCAAGAGACCCAGTACTTC. It specifies CASSPNPVSTQETQYF.

This clone was recorded a few times. The chain is built from TRBV11-3 and TRBJ2-1; TRBD2 is a possible D gene (6 bases). The germline gives CDR1 SGHNT, CDR2 YENEEA. Trimming removed 4 bases from V and 10 bases from J, with 11 bases in between. The CDR3 extends over 12 amino acids. DNA of the CDR3: TGTGCCAGCAGCTCGGGACTCAAAGAGCAGTTCTTC. Its protein is CASSSGLKEQFF.

The gene calls are TRBV25-1 and TRBJ2-5; TRBD1 matches at 9 bases. This CDR3 is built from 15 residues. Germline V CDR1 and CDR2: MGHDK, SYGVNS. The ends lost 1 base at V and 3 bases at J; junction bases unmatched: 3. The CDR3 spells CASSESGTGKETQYF. The CDR3 region has the DNA TGTGCCAGCAGTGAATCAGGGACAGGGAAAGAGACCCAGTACTTC.

The chain employs TRBV6-5 and TRBJ1-1; no firm D call. V shed 2 bases and J shed 3 bases, with 10 bases lying between them. This CDR3 contains 14 residues. Looked up from germline, CDR1 is MNHEY and CDR2 is SVGAGI. The CDR3 reads CASSYAQLDTEAFF. CDR3 in DNA: TGTGCCAGCAGTTACGCTCAACTGGACACTGAAGCTTTCTTT.

This clone was counted only a few times. The chain combines TRBV7-2 with TRBJ2-7, with D perhaps matching TRBD2 (6 bases). V was trimmed by 5 bases and J by 4 bases, leaving 15 bases between them. CDR3 size: 14 residues. The germline gives CDR1 SGHTA, CDR2 FQGNSA. The CDR3 loop reads CASSPRRDGYEQYF. The CDR3 coding sequence is TGTGCCAGCAGCCCAAGGCGGGATGGATACGAGCAGTACTTC.

This sequence joins TRBV18 and TRBJ1-1; D remains unclear. This CDR3 spans 12 amino acids. V was shortened by 2 bases and J by 8 bases, with 9 bases between the two germline ends. Germline-derived CDR1 and CDR2 are KGHSH and LQKENI. The CDR3 region is CASSPGTQEAFF. DNA of the CDR3: TGTGCCAGCTCACCAGGAACACAGGAAGCTTTCTTT.

V and J are TRBV11-3 and TRBJ2-1; 10 nucleotides line up with TRBD1. The germline CDR1 and CDR2 sequences are SGHNT and YENEEA. The J segment lost 0 bases and the V segment lost 5 bases, leaving 7 bases of the junction unmatched. This CDR3 is built from 17 residues. The CDR3 loop reads CASSTGTGEISYNEQFF. The CDR3 nucleotides read TGTGCCAGCAGCACCGGGACAGGGGAAATCTCCTACAATGAGCAGTTCTTC.

In this sample, this clone turned up a few times. The chain links TRBV5-6 to TRBJ2-1, with TRBD2 as a possible D gene (6 bases). Trimming took off 3 bases at V and 9 bases at J, with 13 bases between the two ends. CDR3 size: 13 residues. CDR1 is SGHDT and CDR2 is YYEEEE in the germline V gene. The CDR3, as DNA: TGTGCCAGCAGCTATCCTCTGGGGGGTGAGCAGTTCTTC. Its protein is CASSYPLGGEQFF.

This clone was counted only a few times. The rearrangement uses TRBV19 and TRBJ2-7; 7 nucleotides align to TRBD1. CDR1 is LNHDA and CDR2 is SQIVND in the germline V gene (reference sequence). The CDR3 runs to 14 residues. V shed 5 bases and J 3 bases; nucleotides not matched to a gene: 7. The CDR3 nucleotides read TGTGCCAGTAGTCATCGCAGGGGGAACTACGAGCAGTACTTC. Amino acid sequence: CASSHRRGNYEQYF.

As regards this clone: The same CDR3 arises from other DNA sequences in this sample as well. The V gene is TRBV9, the J gene TRBJ1-1; D is unresolved. This CDR3 is 13 amino acids long. Germline V CDR1 and CDR2: SGDLS, YYNGEE. Trimming removed 0 bases at V and 0 bases at J, with 3 bases between. The CDR3 protein is CASSVVMNTEAFF. The DNA for the CDR3 is TGTGCCAGCAGCGTAGTAATGAACACTGAAGCTTTCTTT.

V is TRBV7-9 and J is TRBJ2-1, with D perhaps matching TRBD1 (5 bases). V lost 5 bases and J lost 13, with 15 bases in between. Germline V lookup: CDR1 SEHNR, CDR2 FQNEAQ (reference sequence). The CDR3 sequence is 12 residues long. The CDR3 sequence is CASSPTARGQFF. For the CDR3, the DNA is TGTGCCAGCAGCCCGACTGCAAGGGGCCAGTTCTTC.

The V call is TRBV30, the J call TRBJ1-5; unclear D gene. Trimming took 2 bases from V and 0 from J, leaving 11 bases between them. Germline lookup yields CDR1 GTSNPN and CDR2 SVGIG (reference sequence). The length of the CDR3 is 15 residues. The CDR3 DNA is TGTGCCTGGAGTACGAGCCTCGTTAGCAATCAGCCCCAGCATTTT. This translates into CAWSTSLVSNQPQHF.

This clone showed up just a few times. The rearrangement links TRBV7-2 to TRBJ2-1; 10 bases are a match to TRBD2. This CDR3 region has 16 residues. Germline CDR1 is SGHTA and CDR2 is FQGNSA. J gave up 12 bases and V 4 bases, and 15 bases lay outside the gene matches. The CDR3 coding sequence is TGTGCCAGCAGCTCGACCCTAGCGGGAGTAATCTCGAGGCAGTTCTTC. It yields the protein CASSSTLAGVISRQFF.

The chain has TRBV19 and TRBJ1-1; a possible D gene is TRBD1 (5 bases). Germline CDR1 is LNHDA and CDR2 is SQIVND (reference sequence). CDR3 length: 14 residues. The V and J ends lost 4 bases and 6 bases respectively, with 15 bases between them. This CDR3 is CASSKGPGFPEAFF. The CDR3 DNA reads as TGTGCCAGTAGTAAGGGGCCAGGTTTCCCTGAAGCTTTCTTT.

V gene TRBV6-1 combines with J gene TRBJ2-4, with D possibly being TRBD1 (7 bases). CDR3 size: 18 residues. Trimming stripped 0 bases from V and 10 bases from J, with 25 bases between. Germline CDR1 reads MNHNS; CDR2 reads SASEGT. CDR3 region: CASSEAASYIRGARIQYF. In nucleotides, the CDR3 is TGTGCCAGCAGTGAAGCCGCGTCATACATCAGGGGGGCACGGATTCAGTACTTC.

In this sample, this clone turned up a few times. The rearrangement links TRBV6-5 to TRBJ1-4, with D possibly matching TRBD1 (5 bases). The CDR3 has 13 residues. V was trimmed by 5 bases and J by 11 bases, leaving 15 bases between them. Per germline, CDR1 MNHEY and CDR2 SVGAGI. DNA of the CDR3: TGTGCCAGCAGTCCGGGACTTTTGGGGAAACTGTTTTTT. Its protein product is CASSPGLLGKLFF.

The gene calls are TRBV4-1 and TRBJ1-5; the D gene is possibly TRBD1 (5 bases). CDR1 is MGHRA and CDR2 is YSYEKL in the germline V gene. This CDR3 region has 15 residues. Trimming pared 4 bases from V and 0 bases from J, leaving 10 bases between. In nucleotides, the CDR3 is TGCGCCAGCAGCCCTATGACAGTTAGCAATCAGCCCCAGCATTTT. Protein sequence: CASSPMTVSNQPQHF.

This clone has just a few counts. The chain is built from TRBV7-3 and TRBJ2-3; possibly TRBD2 for D (7 bases). The germline V gene has CDR1 SGHTA and CDR2 FQGTGA. This CDR3 is 14 amino acids long. The germline V and J ends were trimmed by 4 bases and 5 bases, with 13 bases remaining between them. CDR3 region: CASSSMRGGDTQYF. CDR3 coding DNA: TGTGCCAGCAGCTCAATGAGGGGGGGAGATACGCAGTATTTT.

The chain uses TRBV30 and TRBJ1-4; 8 nucleotides align to TRBD1. The V segment lost 6 bases and the J segment 0 bases; nucleotides outside the gene matches: 12. Per the germline V gene, CDR1 is GTSNPN and CDR2 is SVGIG (reference sequence). The CDR3 spans 17 residues. The CDR3 nucleotides read TGTGCCTGTCTGGGGCAGGGGGCTTTGGCAACTAATGAAAAACTGTTTTTT. Amino acids: CACLGQGALATNEKLFF.

The genes are TRBV6-6 and TRBJ1-5, with D unresolved. This CDR3 is built from 15 residues. Trimming pared 0 bases from V and 0 bases from J, leaving 6 bases between. CDR1 and CDR2 (germline): MNHNY, SVGAGI (reference sequence). CDR3 in amino acids: CASSYSPDSNQPQHF. In DNA, the CDR3 is TGTGCCAGCAGTTACTCGCCAGATAGCAATCAGCCCCAGCATTTT.

This clone came up a few times. The genes are TRBV7-2 and TRBJ2-1; 8 nucleotides match TRBD2. The germline gives CDR1 SGHTA, CDR2 FQGNSA. The junction had 14 bases not matched to a gene; V was cut back by 5 bases and J by 8 bases. The CDR3 consists of 16 residues. The CDR3 protein is CASSLGGSGSGYEQFF. CDR3 in DNA: TGTGCCAGCAGCCTCGGGGGAAGCGGGAGCGGCTATGAGCAGTTCTTC.

The CDR3 reads CAWSVLSEQYF. In DNA, the CDR3 is TGTGCCTGGAGTGTACTTTCCGAGCAGTACTTC. This chain joins TRBV30 and TRBJ2-7, with unresolved D. Germline CDR1 is GTSNPN and CDR2 is SVGIG (reference sequence). Between the trimmed V and J ends, which lost 0 bases and 6 bases, there was a span of 6 bases. The CDR3 loop spans 11 amino acids.

The J gene is TRBJ2-1, the V gene TRBV11-2; 9 bases line up with TRBD2. CDR1 is SGHAT, CDR2 FQNNGV, per germline. With 7 bases clipped from V and 8 bases from J, the junction kept 21 bases outside the gene matches. This CDR3 contains 18 residues. The CDR3 is CASNPLRNAGGPSDEQFF. The CDR3 DNA follows: TGTGCCAGCAACCCGCTGCGCAATGCGGGAGGGCCGAGCGATGAGCAGTTCTTC.

This clone was observed a few times. This chain uses TRBV11-1 with TRBJ2-3, with TRBD1 matching over 8 bases. CDR3 length: 13 residues. V shed 6 bases and J 6 bases; nucleotides not matched to a gene: 5. CDR1 SGHAT and CDR2 FQDESV come from the germline V gene (reference sequence). CDR3 nucleotide sequence: TGTGCCAGCAGGGGCAGGGGGCTCGATACGCAGTATTTT. It specifies CASRGRGLDTQYF.